Each of the 18 T cell receptor beta chains below was sequenced from the same sample in a study of blood T cell repertoires in COVID-19. The repertoire was sequenced with immunoSEQ multiplex PCR; TCRdb's copy has only in-frame clones and lacks some. The table shows about 300,000 clones, with roughly 90% occurring only once. The sequenced sample was PBMCs or T cells enriched from blood (not recorded which). These receptor sequences come from a young woman with acute COVID-19.

This sequence joins TRBV28 and TRBJ2-1; a possible D gene is TRBD2 (5 bases). The V end lost 5 bases, the J end lost 6 bases, and 8 bases lay between the germline ends. The germline V gene has CDR1 MDHEN and CDR2 SYDVKM. CDR3 length: 12 residues. CDR3 residues: CASSLDFNEQFF. CDR3 in DNA: TGTGCCAGCAGTCTGGACTTCAATGAGCAGTTCTTC.

This clone came up once. The chain joins TRBV12-3 or TRBV12-4 to TRBJ1-2, with D possibly being TRBD1 (5 bases). CDR3 length equals 13 residues. V lost 6 bases and J lost 5, with 13 bases in between. The CDR3 protein is CASRQGGGYGYTF. CDR3 nucleotides: TGTGCCAGCAGGCAAGGCGGGGGATATGGCTACACCTTC.

Only one count was recorded for this clone. The J gene is TRBJ1-1, the V gene TRBV25-1, with D perhaps matching TRBD1 (5 bases). CDR1 and CDR2 (germline): MGHDK, SYGVNS. The V end was cut by 4 bases, the J end by 5 bases, with 17 bases between. The CDR3 runs 15 residues. CDR3 nucleotide sequence: TGTGCCAGCAGTGGGGTAAATGGGGGGTCTACTGAAGCTTTCTTT. Translation gives CASSGVNGGSTEAFF.

The chain combines TRBV6-5 with TRBJ1-2, with D unresolved. The germline CDR1 and CDR2 sequences are MNHEY and SVGAGI. V was trimmed by 2 bases and J by 2 bases, leaving 9 bases between them. The CDR3 covers 14 residues. The CDR3 DNA reads as TGTGCCAGCAGTTACACCGCGGTCAACTATGGCTACACCTTC. This translates into CASSYTAVNYGYTF.

V usage is TRBV3-1 (or the pseudogene TRBV3-2) and J usage is TRBJ2-2; D not certain. Trimming took off 0 bases at V and 8 bases at J, with 4 bases between the two ends. The V gene's germline CDR1 is LGHDT and CDR2 YNNKEL (reference sequence). CDR3 length: 12 amino acids. The CDR3 region is CASSQDTGELFF. The CDR3 DNA follows: TGTGCCAGCAGCCAAGATACAGGGGAGCTGTTTTTT.

The chain couples TRBV27 to TRBJ1-1, with 8 bases identical to TRBD1. Germline V gene data show CDR1 as MNHEY and CDR2 as SMNVEV (reference sequence). V shed 3 bases, J shed 5 bases, and the junction held 5 bases outside the gene matches. There are 14 residues in the CDR3. CDR3 nucleotides: TGTGCCAGCAGTTTCGGCCAGGGGGCAACTGAAGCTTTCTTT. It is translated as CASSFGQGATEAFF.

This rearrangement joins TRBV7-2 to TRBJ2-2; TRBD2 agrees at 8 bases. This CDR3 is 15 amino acids long. Trimming cost V 1 base and J 9 bases; bases outside gene matches: 7. In germline, CDR1 is SGHTA, CDR2 FQGNSA. The CDR3 sequence: CASSLEWRGDRELFF. In DNA form, the CDR3 reads TGTGCCAGCAGCTTAGAATGGCGGGGGGACCGGGAGCTGTTTTTT.

This clone was picked up one time. The chain employs TRBV12-3 or TRBV12-4 and TRBJ1-2; possibly TRBD1 for D (5 bases). V gave up 5 bases and J gave up 5 bases, with 12 bases separating them. The CDR3 runs 13 residues. Here the CDR3 DNA reads TGTGCCAGCAGTCGCGGGACGGATTATGGCTACACCTTC. This encodes CASSRGTDYGYTF.

V usage is TRBV28 and J usage is TRBJ1-2; the D gene is possibly TRBD1 (5 bases). The CDR3 has 15 amino acids. Deletions cut 3 bases from V and 0 bases from J, with 11 bases between. Germline CDR1 and CDR2: MDHEN and SYDVKM. In DNA, the CDR3 is TGTGCCAGCAGTTTCCCCGCAGGGCCTAACTATGGCTACACCTTC. Translation gives CASSFPAGPNYGYTF.

This chain joins TRBV28 and TRBJ1-2; 9 bases are a match to TRBD1. The CDR3 is made up of 17 amino acids. Germline trimming cut 4 bases from V and 6 bases from J; bases unmatched to any gene: 15. Germline assignment: CDR1 MDHEN and CDR2 SYDVKM. The CDR3: CASSSQPTGTGSDGYTF. The CDR3 DNA is TGTGCCAGCAGTTCCCAACCAACCGGGACAGGGTCTGATGGCTACACCTTC.

The rearrangement uses TRBV5-1 and TRBJ2-7; no clear D gene. The CDR3 sequence is 11 residues long. Looked up from germline, CDR1 is SGHRS and CDR2 is YFSETQ. The V end was cut by 5 bases, the J end by 6 bases, with 9 bases between. The CDR3 reads CASSLPGEQYF. CDR3 nucleotide sequence: TGCGCCAGCAGTCTTCCCGGCGAGCAGTACTTC. The variable domain in full, completed from reference TRBV5-1 and TRBJ2-7, reads KAGVTQTPRYLIKTRGQQVTLSCSPISGHRSVSWYQQTPGQGLQFLFEYFSETQRNKGNFPGRFSGRQFSNSRSEMNVSTLELGDSALYLCASSLPGEQYFGPGTRLTVT.

This chain uses TRBV19 with TRBJ1-2; D possibly corresponds to TRBD1 (6 bases). Germline CDR1 and CDR2: LNHDA and SQIVND (reference sequence). V was cut by 8 bases and J by 5 bases, with 15 bases left in between. This CDR3 has 13 residues. CDR3 loop: CASSGQRRYGYTF. The CDR3, as DNA: TGTGCCAGTTCTGGACAGAGACGGTATGGCTACACCTTC.

The chain joins TRBV13 to TRBJ2-3, with 7 bases lining up with TRBD2. V gave up 5 bases and J gave up 5 bases; unmatched junction bases: 16. The CDR3 covers 17 residues. The germline gives CDR1 PRHDT, CDR2 FYEKMQ (reference sequence). CDR3 protein: CASSRAREFGKGDTQYF. The CDR3 DNA is TGTGCCAGCAGCCGCGCGCGGGAGTTTGGTAAAGGAGATACGCAGTATTTT.

The chain uses TRBV7-9 and TRBJ2-1; 10 nucleotides align to TRBD1. Germline CDR1 and CDR2: SEHNR and FQNEAQ (reference sequence). V lost 5 bases, J lost 7 bases, and 11 bases stayed unmatched. The CDR3 totals 16 residues. The CDR3 loop reads CASSPRGGQGWNEQFF. Written as DNA, the CDR3 is TGTGCCAGCAGCCCTAGGGGGGGACAGGGGTGGAATGAGCAGTTCTTC.

The chain has TRBV30 and TRBJ2-3; 10 nucleotides line up with TRBD2. The CDR3 length is 16 residues. The V segment lost 2 bases and the J segment 2 bases; nucleotides outside the gene matches: 7. Germline V gene lookup returns CDR1 GTSNPN and CDR2 SVGIG (reference sequence). The DNA for the CDR3 is TGTGCCTGGAGTTTCATAGCGGGAGGCCCCACAGATACGCAGTATTTT. It specifies CAWSFIAGGPTDTQYF.

The genes are TRBV18 and TRBJ1-2, with D possibly matching TRBD1 (5 bases). Germline loops: CDR1 KGHSH, CDR2 LQKENI. With 2 bases removed from V and 5 bases from J, the gap between germline ends came to 18 bases. The CDR3 covers 16 residues. The CDR3: CASSPGAGSPPYGYTF. The CDR3 bases are TGTGCCAGCTCACCAGGGGCAGGGTCTCCTCCTTATGGCTACACCTTC.

V usage is TRBV27 and J usage is TRBJ1-2, with D unresolved. From germline, CDR1 is MNHEY and CDR2 SMNVEV (reference sequence). The CDR3 is 13 amino acids. The germline V and J ends were trimmed by 6 bases and 4 bases, with 12 bases remaining between them. The CDR3 region is CASRSSLLYGYTF. DNA for the CDR3: TGTGCCAGCAGGTCGTCTCTCCTCTATGGCTACACCTTC.

The chain uses TRBV7-8 and TRBJ1-2; 8 bases map to TRBD1. Germline V gene sequence: CDR1 SGHVS, CDR2 FQNEAQ. With V trimmed by 1 base and J by 5 bases, 6 bases remained unmatched. The CDR3 length is 15 residues. CDR3 DNA sequence: TGTGCCAGCAGCTTAGAAGGCAGGGGGCCGTATGGCTACACCTTC. This gives the protein CASSLEGRGPYGYTF. Supplemented by reference TRBV7-8 and TRBJ1-2, the full variable domain reads GAGVSQSPRYKVAKRGQDVALRCDPISGHVSLFWYQQALGQGPEFLTYFQNEAQLDKSGLPSDRFFAERPEGSVSTLKIQRTQQEDSAVYLCASSLEGRGPYGYTFGSGTRLTVV.